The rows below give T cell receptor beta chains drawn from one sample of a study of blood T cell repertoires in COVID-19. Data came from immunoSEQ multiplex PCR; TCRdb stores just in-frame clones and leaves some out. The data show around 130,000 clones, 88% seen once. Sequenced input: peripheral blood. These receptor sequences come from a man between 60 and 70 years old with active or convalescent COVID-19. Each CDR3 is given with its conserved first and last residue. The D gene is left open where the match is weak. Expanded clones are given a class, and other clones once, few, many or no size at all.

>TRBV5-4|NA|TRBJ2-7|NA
CASSLPPGIGEQYF
TGTGCCAGCAGCTTGCCGCCAGGGATCGGCGAGCAGTACTTC
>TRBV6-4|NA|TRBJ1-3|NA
CASSDDSATGNTIYF
TGTGCCAGCAGTGACGACTCGGCTACTGGAAACACCATATATTTT
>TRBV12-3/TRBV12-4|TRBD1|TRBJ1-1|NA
CASSLGTGEAFF
TGTGCCAGCAGTTTAGGGACAGGGGAAGCTTTCTTT
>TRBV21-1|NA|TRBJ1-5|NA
CASSKGPQWWNQPQHF
TGTGCCAGCAGCAAAGGCCCACAGTGGTGGAATCAGCCCCAGCATTTT
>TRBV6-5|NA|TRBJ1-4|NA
CASTRSGVNEKLFF
TGTGCCAGCACCCGCTCGGGGGTTAATGAAAAACTGTTTTTT
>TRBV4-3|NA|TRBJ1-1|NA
CASSQDRSTSTEAFF
TGCGCCAGCAGCCAAGATCGAAGTACGAGCACTGAAGCTTTCTTT
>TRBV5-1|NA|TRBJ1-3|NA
CASRGAAGNTIYF
TGCGCCAGCAGGGGGGCGGCAGGAAACACCATATATTTT
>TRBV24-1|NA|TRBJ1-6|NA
CATRSTGSIPSSYNSPLHF
TGTGCCACCAGATCAACCGGGTCCATCCCCAGCTCCTATAATTCACCCCTCCACTTT
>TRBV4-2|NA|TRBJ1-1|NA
CASRQAVNTEAFF
TGTGCCAGCAGACAAGCGGTGAACACTGAAGCTTTCTTT
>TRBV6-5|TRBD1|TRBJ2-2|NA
CASSLGQGSGELFF
TGTGCCAGCAGTTTGGGACAGGGCTCCGGGGAGCTGTTTTTT
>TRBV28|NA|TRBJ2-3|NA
CASSLSQGPTDTQYF
TGTGCCAGCAGTTTATCGCAGGGCCCCACAGATACGCAGTATTTT
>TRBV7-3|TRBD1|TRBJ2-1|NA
CASSRQGANPYNEQFF
TGTGCCAGCAGCCGCCAGGGGGCCAACCCCTACAATGAGCAGTTCTTC
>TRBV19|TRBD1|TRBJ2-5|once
CASSIGQGAGETQYF
TGTGCCAGTAGTATCGGACAGGGGGCGGGGGAGACCCAGTACTTC
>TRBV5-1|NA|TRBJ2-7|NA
CASSGVATGYYEQYF
TGCGCCAGCAGCGGGGTGGCGACGGGATACTACGAGCAGTACTTC
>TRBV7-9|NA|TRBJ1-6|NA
CASSSSGPGANSPLHF
TGTGCCAGCAGCTCCTCGGGGCCAGGGGCTAATTCACCCCTCCACTTT
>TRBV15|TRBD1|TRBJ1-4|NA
CATSRSGQGREKLFF
TGTGCCACCAGCAGATCGGGACAGGGAAGGGAAAAACTGTTTTTT
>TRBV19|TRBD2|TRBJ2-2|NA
CASSGLAVPTGELFF
TGTGCCAGTAGTGGGCTAGCGGTGCCCACCGGGGAGCTGTTTTTT
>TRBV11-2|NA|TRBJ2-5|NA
CASTLTRQETQYF
TGTGCCAGCACCTTAACTAGGCAAGAGACCCAGTACTTC
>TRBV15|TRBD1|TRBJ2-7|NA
CATSRDLGDRSYEQYF
TGTGCCACCAGCAGAGATCTGGGGGACAGATCCTACGAGCAGTACTTC
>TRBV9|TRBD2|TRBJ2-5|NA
CASSATSGGGETQYF
TGTGCCAGCAGCGCCACTAGCGGAGGGGGGGAGACCCAGTACTTC
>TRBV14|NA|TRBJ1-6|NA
CASSQWAGSPLHF
TGTGCCAGCAGCCAATGGGCAGGTTCACCCCTCCACTTT
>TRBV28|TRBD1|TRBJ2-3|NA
CASSLQGVGVDTQYF
TGTGCCAGCAGTTTACAGGGGGTGGGTGTAGATACGCAGTATTTT
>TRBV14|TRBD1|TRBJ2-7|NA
CASSRSGQATYEQYF
TGTGCCAGCAGCCGCTCGGGACAGGCGACCTACGAGCAGTACTTC
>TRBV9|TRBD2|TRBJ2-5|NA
CASSLGLAGETQYF
TGTGCCAGCAGCCTGGGACTAGCGGGAGAGACCCAGTACTTC
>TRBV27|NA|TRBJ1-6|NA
CASSPRGGSPLHF
TGTGCCAGCAGTCCCCGAGGGGGTTCACCCCTCCACTTT
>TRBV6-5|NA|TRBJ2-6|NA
CASSFQGSGANVLTF
TGTGCCAGCAGTTTCCAGGGCAGTGGGGCCAACGTCCTGACTTTC
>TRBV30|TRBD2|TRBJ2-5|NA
CAWSVGRGLRKETQYF
TGTGCCTGGAGTGTAGGCCGGGGACTACGTAAAGAGACCCAGTACTTC
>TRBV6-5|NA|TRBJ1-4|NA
CATRQAPNEKLFF
TGTGCCACCAGACAGGCACCTAATGAAAAACTGTTTTTT
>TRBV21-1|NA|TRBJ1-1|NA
CASSKARGIPNTEAFF
TGTGCCAGCAGCAAAGCCAGGGGGATCCCGAACACTGAAGCTTTCTTT
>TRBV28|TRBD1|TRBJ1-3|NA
CASSQFKTGVRGNTIYF
TGTGCCAGCAGCCAATTCAAAACAGGGGTGAGGGGAAACACCATATATTTT
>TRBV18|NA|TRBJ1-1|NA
CASSQSRQNTEAFF
TGTGCCAGCTCACAGTCCAGACAGAACACTGAAGCTTTCTTT
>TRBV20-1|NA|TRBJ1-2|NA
CSARSQGTDTF
TGCAGTGCTAGATCACAGGGTACGGACACCTTC
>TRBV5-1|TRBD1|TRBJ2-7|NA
CASSRRTGSYEQYF
TGCGCCAGCAGCCGGCGGACAGGCTCCTACGAGCAGTACTTC
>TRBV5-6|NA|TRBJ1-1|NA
CASSWGPGNTEAFF
TGTGCCAGCAGCTGGGGCCCCGGGAACACTGAAGCTTTCTTT
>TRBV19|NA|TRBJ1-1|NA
CASSKNRVTEAFF
TGTGCCAGTAGTAAAAACAGGGTAACTGAAGCTTTCTTT
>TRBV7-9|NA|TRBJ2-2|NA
CASSLIAVGELFF
TGTGCCAGCAGCTTGATAGCGGTGGGGGAGCTGTTTTTT
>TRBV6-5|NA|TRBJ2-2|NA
CASRNGGPTGELFF
TGTGCCAGCAGGAACGGGGGTCCGACCGGGGAGCTGTTTTTT
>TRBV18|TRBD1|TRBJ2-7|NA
CASTLDRVSYEQYF
TGTGCCAGCACCCTCGACAGGGTATCCTACGAGCAGTACTTC
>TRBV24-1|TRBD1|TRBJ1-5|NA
CATSDAGGLQPQHF
TGTGCCACCAGTGATGCAGGGGGCCTACAGCCCCAGCATTTT
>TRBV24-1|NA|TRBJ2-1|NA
CATRSAMNEQFF
TGTGCCACCAGATCAGCGATGAATGAGCAGTTCTTC
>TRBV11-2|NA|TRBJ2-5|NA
CASSLDGGRETQYF
TGTGCCAGCAGCTTAGATGGGGGCCGAGAGACCCAGTACTTC